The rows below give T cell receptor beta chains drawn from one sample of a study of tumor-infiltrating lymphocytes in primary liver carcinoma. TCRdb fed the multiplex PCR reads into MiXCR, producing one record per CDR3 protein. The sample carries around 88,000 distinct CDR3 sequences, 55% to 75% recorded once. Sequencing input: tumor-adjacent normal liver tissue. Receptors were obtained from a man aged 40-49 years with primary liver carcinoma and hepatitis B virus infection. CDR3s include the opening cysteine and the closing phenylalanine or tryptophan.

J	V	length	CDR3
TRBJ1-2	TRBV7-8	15	CASSPRTGVNYGYTF
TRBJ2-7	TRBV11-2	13	CASSFRLLYELYF
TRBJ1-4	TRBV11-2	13	CGSLEVGDEKLFF
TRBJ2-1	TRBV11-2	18	CANSFDPRRTGSFNEQFF
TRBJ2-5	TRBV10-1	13	CASSEEGPGTQYF
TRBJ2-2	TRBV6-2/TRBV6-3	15	CASSYPIAGTPELFF
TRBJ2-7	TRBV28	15	CASSPLELTVGEQYF
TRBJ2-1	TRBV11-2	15	CASTGGTRGVNEQLF
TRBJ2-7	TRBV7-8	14	CASSLTLETCEQYF
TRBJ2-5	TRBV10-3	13	CATTENLGETQYF
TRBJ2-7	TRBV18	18	CASSPGLAGGESSYEQYF
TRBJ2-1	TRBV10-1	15	CASSPPGTGRNEQFF
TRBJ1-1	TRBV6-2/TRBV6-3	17	CASSSPPLQGDNTEAFF
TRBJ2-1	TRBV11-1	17	CTSSLGLAGEVDNEQFF
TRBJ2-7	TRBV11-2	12	CAPGTGVHDQYF
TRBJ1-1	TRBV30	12	CAWSQLNTEAFF
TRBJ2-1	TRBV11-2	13	CASSAESGNEQFF
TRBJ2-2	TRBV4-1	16	CASSQVVAGTTEELFF
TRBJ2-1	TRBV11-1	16	CASSLGLGLPTHEHSF
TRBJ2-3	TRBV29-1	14	CSVSGGPMGDTQYF
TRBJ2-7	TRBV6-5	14	CISSYSRGFVEQYF
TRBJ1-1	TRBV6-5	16	CASSYEGPGDEAEAFF
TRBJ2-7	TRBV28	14	CASHDSGSSYEQYF
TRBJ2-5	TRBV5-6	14	CVSSLDWKQETQYF
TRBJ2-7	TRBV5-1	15	CASSWQSDSVYEQYF
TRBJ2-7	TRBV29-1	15	CSVGLAGGTSYEQYF
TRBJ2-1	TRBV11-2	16	CASSLGLAGEYNEQFF
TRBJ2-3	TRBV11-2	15	CASSFLDSRTDTQYF
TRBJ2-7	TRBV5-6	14	CASSNRGRSCEQYF
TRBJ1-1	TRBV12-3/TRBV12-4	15	CASSRGGVANTEAFF
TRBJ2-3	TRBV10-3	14	CAISDRAGTDTQYF
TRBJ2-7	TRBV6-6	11	CASSQSNEQYF
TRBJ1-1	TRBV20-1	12	CSAPRQGRGAFF
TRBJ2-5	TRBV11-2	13	CASHKGPVETQYF
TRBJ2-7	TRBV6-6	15	CASSYSARREREQYF
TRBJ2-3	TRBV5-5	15	CASSLGLAHTDTQYF